This T cell receptor beta chain appears in the sequencing data of a study of blood T cell repertoires in COVID-19. About the study: Acute-phase and convalescent COVID-19 samples originated in the United States, Italy and Spain. From T cells, B-cell-depleted T cells, or PBMCs came the material, which was cDNA or gDNA.

In the original processing: Reference gene primer amplification in the assay estimated nucleated cell counts. Sequenced by immunoSEQ multiplex PCR; TCRdb stores in-frame clones only, minus some. V and J calls and clone size come straight from that table; D and trimming were deduced from the DNA. The data show 200,000 or so clones, roughly 90% seen once. V dropped 2 bases and J dropped 5 bases, with 10 bases sitting between them. Germline assignment: CDR1 SGDLS and CDR2 YYNGEE. The CDR3 sequence is 13 residues long. During active infection, Seattle patients enrolled and were then monitored through disease.

The clonotype was recovered from a man aged 50 or older with COVID-19, enrolled during active disease. Input material: peripheral blood. This sequence joins TRBV9 and TRBJ1-1, with D possibly matching TRBD1 (5 bases). The CDR3 protein is CASSVLGGTEAFF. The CDR3 nucleotides read TGTGCCAGCAGCGTCCTCGGGGGGACTGAAGCTTTCTTT. Full variable domain (rest looked up from reference TRBV9 and TRBJ1-1): DSGVTQTPKHLITATGQRVTLRCSPRSGDLSVYWYQQSLDQGLQFLIQYYNGEERAKGNILERFSAQQFPDLHSELNLSSLELGDSALYFCASSVLGGTEAFFGQGTRLTVV.